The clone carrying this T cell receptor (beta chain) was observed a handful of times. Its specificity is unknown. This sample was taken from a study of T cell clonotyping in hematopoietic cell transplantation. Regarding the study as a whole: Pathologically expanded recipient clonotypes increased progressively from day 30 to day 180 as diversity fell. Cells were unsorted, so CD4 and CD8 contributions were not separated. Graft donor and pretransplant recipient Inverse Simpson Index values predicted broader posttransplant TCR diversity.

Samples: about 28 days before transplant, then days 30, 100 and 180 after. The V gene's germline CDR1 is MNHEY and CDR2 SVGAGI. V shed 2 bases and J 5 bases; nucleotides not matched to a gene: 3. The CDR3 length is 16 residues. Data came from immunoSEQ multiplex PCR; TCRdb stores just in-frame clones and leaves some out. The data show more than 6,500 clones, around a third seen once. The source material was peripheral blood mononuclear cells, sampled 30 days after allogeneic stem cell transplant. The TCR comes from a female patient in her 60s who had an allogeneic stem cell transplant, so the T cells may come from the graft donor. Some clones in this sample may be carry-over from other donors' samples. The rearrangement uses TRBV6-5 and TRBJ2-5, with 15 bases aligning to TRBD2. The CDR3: CASSYVGLAGGETQYF. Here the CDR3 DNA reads TGTGCCAGCAGTTACGTGGGACTAGCGGGGGGTGAGACCCAGTACTTC.